The present entry profiles one T cell receptor (beta chain) with its context. Its antigen is not identified. The junction departs from the called germline gene at one end, perhaps through a read error. This entry comes from a study of blood T cells in healthy people across ages. This CDR3 has 15 amino acids. Germline V gene data show CDR1 as LNHNV and CDR2 as YYDKDF (reference sequence). Study outcomes and limitations: Diversity of TCR beta correlated strongly with naive T cell percentage.

A J-beta primer mix and a sample-barcoded 5' primer were used in a second PCR of about 7 to 12 cycles. MiXCR, applied by TCRdb to the 5' RACE reads, yields one record per CDR3 protein. The sample lists some 760,000 distinct CDR3 sequences; just under 25% were seen once. These data were likewise used in another study, on T cells of mothers and their children. That source reports: About 2.8 million TCR beta reads per child versus over 10 million per mother. Overlap in related mother-child pairs always slightly exceeded unrelated pairs, never significantly.

The material sequenced was blood. This receptor was obtained from a boy younger than 18 in good health. The V gene is TRBV15, the J gene TRBJ1-1; D remains ambiguous. This CDR3 is CATSRDKMMNTEAFF. CDR3 DNA: TGTGCCACCAGCAGAGATAAGATGATGAACACTGAAGCCTTCTTT.